These T cell receptor beta chains were read from a single sample in a study of T-cell memory formation after mild COVID-19. TCRdb re-called the 5' RACE reads through MiXCR, storing one row per CDR3 protein. Among 110,000 to 150,000 distinct CDR3 sequences listed, less than 25% were seen once. The specimen was PBMCs or a T cell subset sorted from them (not recorded which). The receptors here all came from an adult woman who had mild COVID-19 (a few samples of this study predate the infection). Cell type and time point are not known. CDR3s include the opening cysteine and the closing phenylalanine or tryptophan.

J | V | CDR3
TRBJ1-5 | TRBV20-1 | CSARDPTRNQPQHF
TRBJ2-7 | TRBV20-1 | CSADSLAEQYF
TRBJ2-1 | TRBV29-1 | CSVEGRLAGGWSYNEQFF
TRBJ2-3 | TRBV11-2 | CASSITGPTQYF
TRBJ2-3 | TRBV9 | CASSVGVAGHTDTQYF
TRBJ2-7 | TRBV25-1 | CASRGLMGEAYEQYF
TRBJ1-1 | TRBV9 | CASSVDPAGGQTEAFF
TRBJ2-5 | TRBV11-3 | CASSFQTPDPYSETQYF
TRBJ2-1 | TRBV7-9 | CASSSPLGSEQFF
TRBJ2-7 | TRBV12-3/TRBV12-4 | CASSPSDSSYEQYF
TRBJ1-1 | TRBV9 | CASSVGVGGEAFF
TRBJ2-1 | TRBV24-1 | CATSETQLAGVFWEQFF
TRBJ2-1 | TRBV6-2/TRBV6-3 | CASSYYGAANNEQFF
TRBJ2-5 | TRBV7-9 | CASRPTGGRGETQYF
TRBJ1-1 | TRBV4-1 | CASSQVMGNTEAFF
TRBJ2-3 | TRBV5-1 | CASSLGWVSTDTQYF
TRBJ2-7 | TRBV5-1 | CASSLWQGGSYEQYF
TRBJ1-2 | TRBV20-1 | CSARIQGYTF
TRBJ1-1 | TRBV5-1 | CASSGGRGVNTEAFF
TRBJ2-2 | TRBV7-9 | CASSPRDYRTGELFF
TRBJ2-1 | TRBV7-3 | CASSLMDHNEQFF
TRBJ1-2 | TRBV20-1 | CSARGLTANYGYTF
TRBJ1-4 | TRBV6-6 | CASRGEKLFF
TRBJ2-3 | TRBV20-1 | CSASNRRDTQYF
TRBJ2-7 | TRBV7-6 | CASRNMGYEQYF
TRBJ1-5 | TRBV24-1 | CATSGGNQPQHF
TRBJ2-3 | TRBV20-1 | CSARDQQGLPDTQYF
TRBJ2-2 | TRBV30 | CAWSLNTGELFF
TRBJ2-1 | TRBV15 | CATSTLEGVYNEQFF